The present entry profiles one T cell receptor (beta chain) with its context. The repertoire was sequenced with immunoSEQ multiplex PCR; TCRdb's copy has only in-frame clones and lacks some. The profile shows fewer than 200,000 clones, 88% of them singletons. V was shortened by 0 bases and J by 5 bases, with 13 bases between the two germline ends. CDR1 is MNHEY and CDR2 is SVGAGI in the germline V gene. This CDR3 spans 16 amino acids. These data belong to a study of blood T cell repertoires in COVID-19. Study-level information: Acute-phase and convalescent COVID-19 samples originated in the United States, Italy and Spain.

The receptor's source is a man in his fifties or sixties with acute or convalescent COVID-19. This chain joins TRBV6-5 and TRBJ2-2; tentatively, D is TRBD1 (6 bases). The sample consisted of peripheral blood. CDR3 DNA: TGTGCCAGCAGTTACTCGACAGGCGGTGGGACCGGGGAGCTGTTTTTT. Translated: CASSYSTGGGTGELFF.